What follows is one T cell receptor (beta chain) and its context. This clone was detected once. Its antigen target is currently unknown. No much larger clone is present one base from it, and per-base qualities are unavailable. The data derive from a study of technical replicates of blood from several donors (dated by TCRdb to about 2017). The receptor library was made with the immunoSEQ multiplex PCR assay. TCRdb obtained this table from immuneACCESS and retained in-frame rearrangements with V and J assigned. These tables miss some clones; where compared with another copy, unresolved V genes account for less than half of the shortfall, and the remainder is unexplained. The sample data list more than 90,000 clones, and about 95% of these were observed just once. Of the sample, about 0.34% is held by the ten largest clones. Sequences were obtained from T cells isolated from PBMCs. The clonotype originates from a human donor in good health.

Here the CDR3 is given as CAISAPGQGLEQYF. The sequenced DNA is TGTGCCATCAGTGCCCCGGGACAGGGGCTCGAGCAGTACTTC. The chain uses TRBV10-3 and TRBJ2-7; 10 nucleotides in the junction match TRBD1. Trimming removed 4 bases from V and 6 bases from J; the gene matches leave 6 bases unexplained. According to the germline V gene, CDR1 reads ENHRY and CDR2 reads SYGVKD. From cysteine to phenylalanine, the CDR3 is 14 amino acids long. Only the CDR3 DNA stays, 42 bases, in frame from base 1.